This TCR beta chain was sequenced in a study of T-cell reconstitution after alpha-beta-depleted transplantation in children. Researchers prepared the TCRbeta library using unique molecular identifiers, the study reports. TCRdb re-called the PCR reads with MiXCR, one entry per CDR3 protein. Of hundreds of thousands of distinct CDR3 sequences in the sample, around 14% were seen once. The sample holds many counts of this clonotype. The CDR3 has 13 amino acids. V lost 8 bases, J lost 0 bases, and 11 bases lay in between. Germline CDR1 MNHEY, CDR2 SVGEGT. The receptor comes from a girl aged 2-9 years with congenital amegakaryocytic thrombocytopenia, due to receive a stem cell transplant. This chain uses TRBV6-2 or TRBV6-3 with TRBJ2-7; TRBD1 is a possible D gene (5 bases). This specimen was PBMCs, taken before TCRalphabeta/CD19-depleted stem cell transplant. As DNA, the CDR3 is TGTGCCAGCGACCAGGGCTACTCCTACGAGCAGTACTTC. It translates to CASDQGYSYEQYF.